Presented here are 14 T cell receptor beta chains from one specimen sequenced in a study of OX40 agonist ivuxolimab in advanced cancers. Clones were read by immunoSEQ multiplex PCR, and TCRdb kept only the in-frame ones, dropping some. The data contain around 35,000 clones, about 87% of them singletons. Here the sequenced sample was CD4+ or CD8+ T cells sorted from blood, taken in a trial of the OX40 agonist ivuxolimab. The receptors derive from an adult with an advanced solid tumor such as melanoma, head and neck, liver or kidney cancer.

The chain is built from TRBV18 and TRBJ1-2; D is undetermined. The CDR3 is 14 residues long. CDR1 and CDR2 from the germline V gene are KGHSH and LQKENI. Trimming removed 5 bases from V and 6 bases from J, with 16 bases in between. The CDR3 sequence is CASSSGGGLNGYTF. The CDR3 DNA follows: TGTGCCAGCTCATCGGGAGGAGGTTTAAATGGCTACACCTTC.

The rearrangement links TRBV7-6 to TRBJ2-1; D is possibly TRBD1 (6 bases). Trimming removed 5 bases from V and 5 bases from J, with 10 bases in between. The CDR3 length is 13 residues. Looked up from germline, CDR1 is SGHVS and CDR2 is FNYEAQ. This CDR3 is CASSDRRNNEQFF. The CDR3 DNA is TGTGCCAGCAGCGACAGGAGGAACAATGAGCAGTTCTTC.

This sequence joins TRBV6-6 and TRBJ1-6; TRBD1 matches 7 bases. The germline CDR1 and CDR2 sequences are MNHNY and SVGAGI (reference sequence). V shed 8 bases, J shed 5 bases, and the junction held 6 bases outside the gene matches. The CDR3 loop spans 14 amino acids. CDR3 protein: CASGPGTDNSPLHF. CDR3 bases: TGTGCCAGCGGCCCCGGGACAGATAATTCACCCCTCCACTTT.

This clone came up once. CDR3 residues: CASSPGQGTGELFF. The DNA of the CDR3 is TGTGCCAGCAGCCCGGGACAGGGAACCGGGGAGCTGTTTTTT. The chain links TRBV11-1 to TRBJ2-2, with 9 nucleotides matching TRBD1. Germline V gene data show CDR1 as SGHAT and CDR2 as FQDESV (reference sequence). J gave up 5 bases and V 5 bases, and 3 bases lay outside the gene matches. This CDR3 comprises 14 residues.

CDR3 DNA: TGTGCCAGTAGTATTGGGACTAGCGGGAGTGCAGATACGCAGTATTTT. This codes for CASSIGTSGSADTQYF. The chain links TRBV19 to TRBJ2-3; 14 bases are a match to TRBD2. The CDR3 is made up of 16 amino acids. Trimming took 3 bases from V and 4 from J; bases not matched to a gene: 3. Germline lookup yields CDR1 LNHDA and CDR2 SQIVND (reference sequence).

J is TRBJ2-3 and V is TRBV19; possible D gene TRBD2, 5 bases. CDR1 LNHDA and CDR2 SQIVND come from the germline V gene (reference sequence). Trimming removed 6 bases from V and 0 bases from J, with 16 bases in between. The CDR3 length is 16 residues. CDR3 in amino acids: CASSLDFGPSTDTQYF. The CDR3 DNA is TGTGCCAGTAGCCTGGACTTCGGGCCTAGCACAGATACGCAGTATTTT.

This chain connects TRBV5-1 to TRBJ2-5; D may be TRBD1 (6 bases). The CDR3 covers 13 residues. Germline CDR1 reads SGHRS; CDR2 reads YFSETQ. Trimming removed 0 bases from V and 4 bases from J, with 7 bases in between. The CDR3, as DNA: TGCGCCAGCAGCTTGGGGGGGCGAGAGACCCAGTACTTC. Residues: CASSLGGRETQYF.

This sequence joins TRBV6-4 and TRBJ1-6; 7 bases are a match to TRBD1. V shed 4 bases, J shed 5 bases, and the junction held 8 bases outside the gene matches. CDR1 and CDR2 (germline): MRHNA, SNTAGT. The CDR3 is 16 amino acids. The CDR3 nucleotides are TGTGCCAGCAGTGCCCTCGACAGGGCGAATAATTCACCCCTCCACTTT. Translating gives CASSALDRANNSPLHF.

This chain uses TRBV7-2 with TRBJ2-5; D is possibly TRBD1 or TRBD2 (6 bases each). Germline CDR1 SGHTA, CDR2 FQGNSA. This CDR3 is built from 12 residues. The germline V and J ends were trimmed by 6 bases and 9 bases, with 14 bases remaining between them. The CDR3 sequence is CASSPWGAAQYF. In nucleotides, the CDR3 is TGTGCCAGCAGTCCCTGGGGGGCGGCCCAGTACTTC.

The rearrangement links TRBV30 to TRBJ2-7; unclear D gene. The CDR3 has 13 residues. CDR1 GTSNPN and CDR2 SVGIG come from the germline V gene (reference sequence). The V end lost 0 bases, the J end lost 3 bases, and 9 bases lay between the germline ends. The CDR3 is CAWSVPHGYEQYF. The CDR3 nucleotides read TGTGCCTGGAGTGTACCCCACGGCTACGAGCAGTACTTC.

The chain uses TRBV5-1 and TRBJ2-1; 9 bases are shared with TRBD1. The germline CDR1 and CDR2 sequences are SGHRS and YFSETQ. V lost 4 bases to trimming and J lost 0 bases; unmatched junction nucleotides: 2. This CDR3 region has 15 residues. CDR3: CASSEQGASYNEQFF. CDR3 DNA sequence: TGCGCCAGCAGCGAACAGGGGGCCTCCTACAATGAGCAGTTCTTC. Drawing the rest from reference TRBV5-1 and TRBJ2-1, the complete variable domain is KAGVTQTPRYLIKTRGQQVTLSCSPISGHRSVSWYQQTPGQGLQFLFEYFSETQRNKGNFPGRFSGRQFSNSRSEMNVSTLELGDSALYLCASSEQGASYNEQFFGPGTRLTVL.

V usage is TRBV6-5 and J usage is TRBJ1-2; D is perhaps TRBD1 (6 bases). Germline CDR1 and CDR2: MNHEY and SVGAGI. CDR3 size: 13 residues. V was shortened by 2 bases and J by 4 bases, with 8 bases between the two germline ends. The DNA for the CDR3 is TGTGCCAGCAGTTACGAGGGGGTCTATGGCTACACCTTC. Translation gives CASSYEGVYGYTF.

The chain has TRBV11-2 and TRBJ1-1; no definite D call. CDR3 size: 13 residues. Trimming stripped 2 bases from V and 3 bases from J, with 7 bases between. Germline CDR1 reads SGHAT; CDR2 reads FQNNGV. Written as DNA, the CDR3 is TGTGCCAGCAGCTTAACTGAGGACACTGAAGCTTTCTTT. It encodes CASSLTEDTEAFF.

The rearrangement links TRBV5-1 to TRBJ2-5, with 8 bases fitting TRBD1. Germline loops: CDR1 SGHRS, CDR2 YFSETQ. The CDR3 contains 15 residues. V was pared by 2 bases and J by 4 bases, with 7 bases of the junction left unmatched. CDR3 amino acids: CASSFVPDRVETQYF. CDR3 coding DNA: TGCGCCAGCAGCTTTGTCCCGGACAGGGTAGAGACCCAGTACTTC.